This record concerns one T cell receptor (beta chain) sequence. Its antigen is as yet unknown. Sequencing used immunoSEQ multiplex PCR; TCRdb keeps in-frame clones, though not all of them. The sample comprises more than 60,000 clones, 85% of which are singletons, and under 0.75% rests with the top ten. Trimming removed 1 base at V and 0 bases at J, with 9 bases between. The CDR3 is made up of 15 amino acids. Germline CDR1 MNHEY, CDR2 SVGAGI. The data were obtained in a study of OX40 agonist ivuxolimab in advanced cancers. Looking at the study overall: Every 2 weeks, patients got intravenous ivuxolimab at one of six dose levels (0.01-10 mg/kg). The study's findings and limits: The mean number of expanded clones was higher in CD8+ T cells than in CD4+.

This sequence was found in an adult with an advanced solid tumor such as melanoma, head and neck, liver or kidney cancer. The material was CD4+ or CD8+ T cells sorted from blood, obtained in a trial of the OX40 agonist ivuxolimab. This chain uses TRBV6-5 with TRBJ1-1; maybe TRBD1 (6 bases). Written as DNA, the CDR3 is TGTGCCAGCAGTTACTGGACAGACTTGAACACTGAAGCTTTCTTT. It codes for CASSYWTDLNTEAFF.